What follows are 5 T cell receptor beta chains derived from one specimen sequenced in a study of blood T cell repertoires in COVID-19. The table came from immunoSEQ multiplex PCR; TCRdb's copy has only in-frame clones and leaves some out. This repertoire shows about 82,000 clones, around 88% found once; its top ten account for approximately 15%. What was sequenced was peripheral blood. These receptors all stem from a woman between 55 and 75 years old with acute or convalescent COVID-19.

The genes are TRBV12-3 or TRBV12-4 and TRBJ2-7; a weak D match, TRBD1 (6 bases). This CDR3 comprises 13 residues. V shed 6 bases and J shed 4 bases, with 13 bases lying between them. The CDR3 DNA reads TGTGCCAGCAGCCCGGGACACACTTACGAGCAGTACTTC. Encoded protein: CASSPGHTYEQYF.

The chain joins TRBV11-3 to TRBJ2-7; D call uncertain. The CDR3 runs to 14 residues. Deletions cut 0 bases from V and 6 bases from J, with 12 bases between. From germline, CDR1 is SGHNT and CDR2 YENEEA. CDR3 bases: TGTGCCAGCAGCTTAGAAGCCCTTGTAAGCGAGCAGTACTTC. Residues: CASSLEALVSEQYF.

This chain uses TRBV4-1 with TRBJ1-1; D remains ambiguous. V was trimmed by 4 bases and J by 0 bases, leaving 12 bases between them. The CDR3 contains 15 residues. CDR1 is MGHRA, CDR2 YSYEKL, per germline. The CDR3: CASSREVALNTEAFF. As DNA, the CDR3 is TGCGCCAGCAGCCGAGAGGTGGCCTTGAACACTGAAGCTTTCTTT.

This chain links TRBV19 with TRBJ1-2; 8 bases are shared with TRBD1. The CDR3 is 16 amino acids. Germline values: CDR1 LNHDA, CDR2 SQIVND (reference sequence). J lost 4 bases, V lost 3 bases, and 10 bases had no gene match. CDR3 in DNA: TGTGCCAGTAGTATGGGACAGGAGGATCCCATCTATGGCTACACCTTC. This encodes CASSMGQEDPIYGYTF.

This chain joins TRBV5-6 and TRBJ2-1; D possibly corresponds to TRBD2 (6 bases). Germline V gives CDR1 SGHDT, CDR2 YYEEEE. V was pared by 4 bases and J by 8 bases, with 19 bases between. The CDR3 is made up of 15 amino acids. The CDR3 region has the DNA TGTGCCAGCAGCCGTGACATGGGGGGTCGAGATGAGCAGTTCTTC. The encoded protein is CASSRDMGGRDEQFF. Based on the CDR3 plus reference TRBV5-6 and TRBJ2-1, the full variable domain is DAGVTQSPTHLIKTRGQQVTLRCSPKSGHDTVSWYQQALGQGPQFIFQYYEEEERQRGNFPDRFSGHQFPNYSSELNVNALLLGDSALYLCASSRDMGGRDEQFFGPGTRLTVL.